Presented here are 20 T cell receptor beta chains from one specimen sequenced in a study of T cells in Graves' hyperthyroidism and ophthalmopathy. Amplification of TCR beta CDR3 regions used RNA as the template. In the first-round RT-PCR of the TCR CDR3, the HTBI primer set was used. Each CDR3 protein gets one entry after TCRdb re-called the multiplex PCR reads with MiXCR. The repertoire holds some 200,000 distinct CDR3 sequences, with approximately 16% as singletons. The source material was blood. Receptors were obtained from a woman aged 50 to 60 with Graves' hyperthyroidism.

The genes are TRBV18 and TRBJ2-3, with TRBD2 matching 9 bases. The CDR3 is made up of 16 amino acids. Germline values: CDR1 KGHSH, CDR2 LQKENI. Trimming removed 5 bases from V and 0 bases from J; junction bases left unmatched: 6. The DNA for the CDR3 is TGTGCCAGCTCATACCGACTAGCGGCTAGCACAGATACGCAGTATTTT. This encodes CASSYRLAASTDTQYF.

Points on this clonotype: A read error may be the cause here, since a much bigger clone is one base away. The V gene is TRBV2, the J gene TRBJ2-5; TRBD2 agrees at 8 bases. Germline CDR1 and CDR2: SNHLY and FYNNEI. This CDR3 is built from 15 residues. The CDR3 here is CAISEELAEGETQYF. The CDR3, as DNA: TGTGCCATCAGTGAGGAACTAGCGGAAGGAGAGACCCAGTACTTC.

The chain links TRBV10-1 to TRBJ2-3, with D unclear. Germline CDR1 is WNHNN and CDR2 is SYGVQD (reference sequence). Trimming cost V 4 bases and J 6 bases, with 14 bases left between them. This CDR3 has 14 amino acids. The CDR3 loop reads CASSATHPIDTQYF. The CDR3 DNA reads as TGCGCCAGCAGTGCCACCCACCCCATTGATACGCAGTATTTT.

This clonotype was counted between two and nine times. The chain recombines TRBV5-1 with TRBJ1-5; D not resolved. CDR3 length: 14 residues. V lost 0 bases and J 6 bases, leaving 10 bases between the germline ends. The germline V gene has CDR1 SGHRS and CDR2 YFSETQ. The CDR3, as DNA: TGCGCCAGCAGCTTGGGGGTCGGGGTTCAGCCCCAGCATTTT. This encodes CASSLGVGVQPQHF.

The V call is TRBV15, the J call TRBJ1-5; no clear D. The CDR3 is 15 residues long. CDR1 is LNHNV and CDR2 is YYDKDF in the germline V gene (reference sequence). V was shortened by 5 bases and J by 0 bases, with 11 bases between the two germline ends. CDR3 in DNA: TGTGCCACCAGCGCCGGGGTAAATAGCAATCAGCCCCAGCATTTT. Residues: CATSAGVNSNQPQHF. The entire variable domain, with the rest obtained from reference TRBV15 and TRBJ1-5, is as follows: DAMVIQNPRYQVTQFGKPVTLSCSQTLNHNVMYWYQQKSSQAPKLLFHYYDKDFNNEADTPDNFQSRRPNTSFCFLDIRSPGLGDTAMYLCATSAGVNSNQPQHFGDGTRLSIL.

This clonotype was detected ten times or more. The chain employs TRBV6-1 and TRBJ1-2; D call uncertain. Looked up from germline, CDR1 is MNHNS and CDR2 is SASEGT. This CDR3 is 14 amino acids long. The V end lost 9 bases, the J end lost 4 bases, and 18 bases lay between the germline ends. The CDR3 DNA reads as TGTGCCAGTTCGAGCCCGGGGTTGGGCTATGGCTACACCTTC. It encodes CASSSPGLGYGYTF.

As regards this clonotype: A much larger clone sits a single nucleotide away, making a read error possible. The V and J genes are TRBV11-2 and TRBJ2-3; unclear D gene. This CDR3 is 15 amino acids long. V lost 5 bases to trimming and J lost 8 bases, with 20 bases between them. CDR1 SGHAT and CDR2 FQNNGV come from the germline V gene. The CDR3 protein is CASSPRGSTWGTQYF. In DNA, the CDR3 is TGTGCCAGCAGCCCTCGCGGAAGTACATGGGGTACGCAGTATTTT. Looking up the rest from reference TRBV11-2 and TRBJ2-3 gives the full variable domain: EAGVAQSPRYKIIEKRQSVAFWCNPISGHATLYWYQQILGQGPKLLIQFQNNGVVDDSQLPKDRFSAERLKGVDSTLKIQPAKLEDSAVYLCASSPRGSTWGTQYFGPGTRLTVL.

The chain combines TRBV6-1 with TRBJ1-2; D possibly corresponds to TRBD1 (5 bases). Germline V lookup: CDR1 MNHNS, CDR2 SASEGT. V was shortened by 0 bases and J by 4 bases, with 9 bases between the two germline ends. This CDR3 has 14 residues. The DNA for the CDR3 is TGTGCCAGCAGTGAAGCAGGGGAAGTCTATGGCTACACCTTC. Translation gives CASSEAGEVYGYTF.

This clonotype was observed many times. The chain joins TRBV7-2 to TRBJ2-1; no definite D call. V gave up 2 bases and J gave up 6 bases, with 8 bases separating them. The V gene's germline CDR1 is SGHTA and CDR2 FQGNSA. The length of the CDR3 is 13 residues. The CDR3 DNA reads as TGTGCCAGCAGCTTATCAGAAAGCAATGAGCAGTTCTTC. Its protein product is CASSLSESNEQFF.

The gene calls are TRBV20-1 and TRBJ2-2, with 14 nucleotides matching TRBD2. V was pared by 6 bases and J by 4 bases, with 13 bases of the junction left unmatched. Germline V CDR1 and CDR2: DFQATT, SNEGSKA (reference sequence). The CDR3 runs 18 residues. As DNA, the CDR3 is TGCAGTGCGTCGACTAGCGGGAGGGCCGTTTTTTCCACCGGGGAGCTGTTTTTT. The encoded protein is CSASTSGRAVFSTGELFF.

The V gene is TRBV5-8, the J gene TRBJ1-4; 11 nucleotides agree with TRBD1. Losses at the gene ends were 0 bases for V and 5 bases for J; bases not matched to a gene: 3. The CDR3 is 16 residues long. CDR1 is SGHTS and CDR2 is YDEGEE in the germline V gene. The CDR3 DNA reads TGTGCCAGCAGCTTGGCCGGGGACAGGGGGAATGAAAAACTGTTTTTT. Amino acid sequence: CASSLAGDRGNEKLFF.

This clonotype was observed at least ten times. The V call is TRBV7-8, the J call TRBJ1-5, with a possible D match to TRBD1 (6 bases). The CDR3 runs 16 residues. Germline CDR1 is SGHVS and CDR2 is FQNEAQ. The germline V and J ends were trimmed by 0 bases and 4 bases, with 13 bases remaining between them. The DNA of the CDR3 is TGTGCCAGCAGCTTAGCGCTGGACAGTCCTAATCAGCCCCAGCATTTT. Protein sequence: CASSLALDSPNQPQHF. Together with reference TRBV7-8 and TRBJ1-5, the CDR3 gives the full variable domain: GAGVSQSPRYKVAKRGQDVALRCDPISGHVSLFWYQQALGQGPEFLTYFQNEAQLDKSGLPSDRFFAERPEGSVSTLKIQRTQQEDSAVYLCASSLALDSPNQPQHFGDGTRLSIL.

J is TRBJ1-4 and V is TRBV27; 9 nucleotides line up with TRBD1. This CDR3 has 16 amino acids. V dropped 6 bases and J dropped 5; count of bases not matched to a gene: 10. Germline V gene lookup returns CDR1 MNHEY and CDR2 SMNVEV (reference sequence). This CDR3 is CASRSITGTGNEKLFF. CDR3 DNA: TGTGCCAGCAGATCAATTACCGGGACAGGGAATGAAAAACTGTTTTTT.

This clonotype was picked up many times. V is TRBV24-1 and J is TRBJ2-1; D perhaps matches TRBD2 (5 bases). CDR1 KGHDR and CDR2 SFDVKD come from the germline V gene. This CDR3 spans 15 amino acids. Deletions cut 3 bases from V and 5 bases from J, with 13 bases between. The CDR3 protein is CATSDINRGNNEQFF. CDR3 coding DNA: TGTGCCACCAGTGATATCAACCGGGGTAACAATGAGCAGTTCTTC.

This clonotype has at least ten counts. The V call is TRBV20-1, the J call TRBJ1-1; no clear D gene. V was cut by 0 bases and J by 11 bases, with 19 bases left in between. CDR3 length equals 14 residues. Germline CDR1 is DFQATT and CDR2 is SNEGSKA (reference sequence). The CDR3 nucleotides are TGCAGTGCTAGAGATTTCGAGGACCTGAGCGTGGCTTTCTTT. It specifies CSARDFEDLSVAFF.

This clonotype has ten or more counts. The rearrangement joins TRBV10-3 to TRBJ1-1; the match to TRBD1 covers 8 bases. Trimming took 0 bases from V and 6 from J; bases not matched to a gene: 9. The CDR3 has 16 residues. The V gene's germline CDR1 is ENHRY and CDR2 SYGVKD. The CDR3 sequence: CAISESMDGDRSEAFF. In DNA form, the CDR3 reads TGTGCCATCAGTGAGTCGATGGATGGGGACAGGTCTGAAGCTTTCTTT.

This clonotype has just a few counts. V gene TRBV5-1 combines with J gene TRBJ2-7; 10 positions match TRBD1. This CDR3 spans 15 amino acids. Germline loops: CDR1 SGHRS, CDR2 YFSETQ. Trimming at V came to 3 bases and at J to 7 bases, leaving 10 bases not matched to a gene. DNA for the CDR3: TGCGCCAGCAGCTACTCAGGGACAGGGGTTTGGGAGCAGTACTTC. As protein: CASSYSGTGVWEQYF.

At least ten counts were recorded for this clonotype. This chain connects TRBV27 to TRBJ1-2, with D perhaps TRBD1 (5 bases). Germline values: CDR1 MNHEY, CDR2 SMNVEV (reference sequence). Trimming pared 1 base from V and 7 bases from J, leaving 16 bases between. This CDR3 has 15 amino acids. CDR3 sequence (DNA): TGTGCCAGCAGTTTATTCCGGGGGTGGGCCTTTGGCTACACCTTC. It codes for CASSLFRGWAFGYTF.

Many counts were recorded for this clonotype. V is TRBV5-1 and J is TRBJ1-1, with D tentatively TRBD1 (6 bases). Per the germline V gene, CDR1 is SGHRS and CDR2 is YFSETQ. This CDR3 contains 12 residues. The ends were cut back, 5 bases at V and 5 bases at J, with 10 bases in the middle. This CDR3 reads CASRQGGTEAFF. The DNA for the CDR3 is TGCGCCAGCAGACAGGGAGGTACTGAAGCTTTCTTT. The whole variable domain, remainder taken from reference TRBV5-1 and TRBJ1-1, is KAGVTQTPRYLIKTRGQQVTLSCSPISGHRSVSWYQQTPGQGLQFLFEYFSETQRNKGNFPGRFSGRQFSNSRSEMNVSTLELGDSALYLCASRQGGTEAFFGQGTRLTVV.

This clonotype has just a few counts. The V call is TRBV5-1, the J call TRBJ2-5, with TRBD1 identical over 7 bases. Germline V CDR1 and CDR2: SGHRS, YFSETQ. J lost 8 bases, V lost 4 bases, and 11 bases had no gene match. CDR3 length: 14 amino acids. The CDR3 coding sequence is TGCGCCAGCAGCCTGGGACAGTCGAGGGAAACCCAGTACTTC. It is translated as CASSLGQSRETQYF.